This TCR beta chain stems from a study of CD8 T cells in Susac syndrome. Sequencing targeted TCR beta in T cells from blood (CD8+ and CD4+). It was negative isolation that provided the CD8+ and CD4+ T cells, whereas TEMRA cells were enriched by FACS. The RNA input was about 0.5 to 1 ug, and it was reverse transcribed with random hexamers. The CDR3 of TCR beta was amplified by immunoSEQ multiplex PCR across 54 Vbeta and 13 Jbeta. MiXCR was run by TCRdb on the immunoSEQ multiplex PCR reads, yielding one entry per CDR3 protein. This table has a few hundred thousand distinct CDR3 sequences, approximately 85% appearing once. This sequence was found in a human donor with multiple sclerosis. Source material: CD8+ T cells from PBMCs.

The CDR3 DNA is TGTGCCAGTAGTATAGGGGATAGCGGGAGAACCGGGGAGCTGTTTTTT. Protein sequence: CASSIGDSGRTGELFF. The rearrangement links TRBV19 to TRBJ2-2; 9 bases line up with TRBD2. V lost 1 base to trimming and J lost 5 bases; unmatched junction nucleotides: 5. The CDR3 runs to 16 residues. The germline V gene encodes CDR1 LNHDA and CDR2 SQIVND (reference sequence).